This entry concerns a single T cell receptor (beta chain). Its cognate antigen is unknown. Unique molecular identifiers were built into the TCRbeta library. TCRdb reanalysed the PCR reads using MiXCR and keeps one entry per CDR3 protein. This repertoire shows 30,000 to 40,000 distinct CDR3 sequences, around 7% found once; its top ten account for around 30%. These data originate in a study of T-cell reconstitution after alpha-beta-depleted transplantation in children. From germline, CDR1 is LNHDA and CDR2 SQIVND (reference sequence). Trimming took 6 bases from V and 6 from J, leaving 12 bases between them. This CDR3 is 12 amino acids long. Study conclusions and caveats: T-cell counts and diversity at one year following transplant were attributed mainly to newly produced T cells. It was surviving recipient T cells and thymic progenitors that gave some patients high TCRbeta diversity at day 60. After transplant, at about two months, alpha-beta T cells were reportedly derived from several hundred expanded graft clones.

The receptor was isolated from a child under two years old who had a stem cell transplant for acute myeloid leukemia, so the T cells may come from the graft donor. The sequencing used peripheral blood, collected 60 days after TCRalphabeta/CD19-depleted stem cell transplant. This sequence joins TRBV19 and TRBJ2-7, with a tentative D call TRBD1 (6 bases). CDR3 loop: CASSWDTSEQYF. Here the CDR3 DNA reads TGTGCCAGTAGCTGGGACACCTCCGAGCAGTACTTC.